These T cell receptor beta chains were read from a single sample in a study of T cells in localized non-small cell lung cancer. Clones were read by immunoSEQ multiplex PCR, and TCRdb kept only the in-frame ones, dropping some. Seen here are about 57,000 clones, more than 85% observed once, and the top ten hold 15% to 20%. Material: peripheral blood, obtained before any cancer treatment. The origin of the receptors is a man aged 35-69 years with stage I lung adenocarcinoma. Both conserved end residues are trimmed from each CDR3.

CDR3aa: ASSPPGQGLYEQY
j_gene: TRBJ2-7
v_gene: TRBV18

CDR3aa: SVESRLPNEQF
j_gene: TRBJ2-1
v_gene: TRBV29-1

CDR3aa: ASSEEVASYEQY
j_gene: TRBJ2-7
v_gene: TRBV2

CDR3aa: ASSLGGWSSYNEQF
j_gene: TRBJ2-1
v_gene: TRBV5-1

CDR3aa: ASSSGGEEKLF
j_gene: TRBJ1-4
v_gene: TRBV5-1

CDR3aa: ASSEGGGGNEQY
j_gene: TRBJ2-7
v_gene: TRBV6-1

CDR3aa: ASSRHATNEKLF
j_gene: TRBJ1-4
v_gene: TRBV2

CDR3aa: SVEGLAGGPGEQY
j_gene: TRBJ2-7
v_gene: TRBV29-1

CDR3aa: ASSPEAESQPQH
j_gene: TRBJ1-5
v_gene: TRBV11-3

CDR3aa: ASSAGQGVDYEQY
j_gene: TRBJ2-7
v_gene: TRBV7-9

CDR3aa: ASSIGEYNEQF
j_gene: TRBJ2-1
v_gene: TRBV27

CDR3aa: ASSGSLNTEAF
j_gene: TRBJ1-1
v_gene: TRBV19

CDR3aa: ASSAGGKMAEQY
j_gene: TRBJ2-7
v_gene: TRBV6-1

CDR3aa: ASSFLRGQGLYEQY
j_gene: TRBJ2-7
v_gene: TRBV28